These T cell receptor beta chains were read from a single sample in a study of T cell clonotyping in hematopoietic cell transplantation. Only in-frame clones appear in the TCRdb table, and some are missing; sequencing was by immunoSEQ multiplex PCR. The sample consists of fewer than 100,000 clones, around 96% of them appearing once. The sample was peripheral blood mononuclear cells, taken before stem cell transplant. Receptors originate from a woman aged 45-65 years with acute myeloid leukemia. Some clones in this sample may be carry-over from other donors' samples. Each CDR3 is given with its conserved first and last residue. D genes are given only for firm matches. Only some rows state a clone size, as once, few, many or a class for expanded clones.

j_gene: TRBJ1-6
d_gene: .
v_gene: TRBV12-5
abundance: .
CDR3aa: CASGFQRTGVEPLHF
CDR3nt: TGTGCTAGTGGTTTCCAAAGGACTGGAGTAGAACCCCTCCACTTT

j_gene: TRBJ1-1
d_gene: TRBD1
v_gene: TRBV6-1
abundance: .
CDR3aa: CASSESRGLPNTEAFF
CDR3nt: TGTGCCAGCAGTGAATCTAGGGGGCTGCCGAACACTGAAGCTTTCTTT

j_gene: TRBJ2-5
d_gene: TRBD2
v_gene: TRBV29-1
abundance: .
CDR3aa: CSARLAVETQYF
CDR3nt: TGCAGCGCTAGACTAGCGGTAGAGACCCAGTACTTC

j_gene: TRBJ2-7
d_gene: TRBD2
v_gene: TRBV5-1
abundance: .
CDR3aa: CASRSSGSSYEQYF
CDR3nt: TGCGCCAGCAGGTCGAGCGGGAGCTCCTACGAGCAGTACTTC

j_gene: TRBJ2-2
d_gene: TRBD1
v_gene: TRBV6-5
abundance: .
CDR3aa: CASRKQGYTGELFF
CDR3nt: TGTGCCAGCAGGAAACAGGGGTACACCGGGGAGCTGTTTTTT

j_gene: TRBJ2-1
d_gene: .
v_gene: TRBV2
abundance: .
CDR3aa: CASRFVGIPGEQFF
CDR3nt: TGTGCCAGCAGGTTCGTGGGGATCCCAGGCGAGCAGTTCTTC

j_gene: TRBJ2-1
d_gene: .
v_gene: TRBV27
abundance: .
CDR3aa: CASSLGSYNEQFF
CDR3nt: TGTGCCAGCAGTTTAGGGAGTTACAATGAGCAGTTCTTC

j_gene: TRBJ2-1
d_gene: .
v_gene: TRBV7-2
abundance: .
CDR3aa: CASSSGRSYNEQFF
CDR3nt: TGTGCCAGCAGCTCGGGACGATCCTACAATGAGCAGTTCTTC

j_gene: TRBJ2-5
d_gene: TRBD2
v_gene: TRBV7-6
abundance: .
CDR3aa: CASSLILAGQETQYF
CDR3nt: TGTGCCAGCAGCTTAATACTAGCGGGACAAGAGACCCAGTACTTC

j_gene: TRBJ2-7
d_gene: .
v_gene: TRBV27
abundance: .
CDR3aa: CASSHGTSTYEQYF
CDR3nt: TGTGCCAGCAGTCACGGGACGTCTACCTACGAGCAGTACTTC

j_gene: TRBJ2-2
d_gene: .
v_gene: TRBV7-2
abundance: once
CDR3aa: CASSQQGELFF
CDR3nt: TGTGCCAGCAGCCAACAGGGGGAGCTGTTTTTT

j_gene: TRBJ2-3
d_gene: TRBD2
v_gene: TRBV30
abundance: .
CDR3aa: CAWGVWAGAVDTQYF
CDR3nt: TGTGCCTGGGGCGTGTGGGCGGGAGCGGTGGATACGCAGTATTTT

j_gene: TRBJ1-5
d_gene: .
v_gene: TRBV19
abundance: once
CDR3aa: CASMSGGRGPQHF
CDR3nt: TGTGCCAGTATGTCAGGAGGTCGTGGCCCCCAGCATTTT

j_gene: TRBJ2-7
d_gene: .
v_gene: TRBV7-7
abundance: once
CDR3aa: CASGPSSSEQYF
CDR3nt: TGTGCTAGCGGACCTAGCAGCTCCGAGCAGTACTTC

j_gene: TRBJ1-5
d_gene: TRBD1
v_gene: TRBV2
abundance: .
CDR3aa: CASSVQGAWQPQHF
CDR3nt: TGTGCCAGCAGTGTACAGGGGGCTTGGCAGCCCCAGCATTTT

j_gene: TRBJ2-7
d_gene: .
v_gene: TRBV28
abundance: .
CDR3aa: CASRTSSDFTSYEQYF
CDR3nt: TGTGCCAGCAGAACGTCTAGCGACTTTACCTCCTACGAGCAGTACTTC

j_gene: TRBJ1-2
d_gene: .
v_gene: TRBV21-1
abundance: .
CDR3aa: CASSLNWTGGQDYGYTF
CDR3nt: TGTGCCAGCAGCCTAAACTGGACAGGGGGACAGGACTATGGCTACACCTTC

j_gene: TRBJ1-2
d_gene: TRBD1
v_gene: TRBV5-5
abundance: .
CDR3aa: CASSANYRGRVYGYTF
CDR3nt: TGTGCCAGCAGCGCCAATTACAGGGGGCGCGTCTATGGCTACACCTTC